Listed here are 10 T cell receptor beta chains from one sample, sequenced in a study of circulating and synovial CD4+ cells in juvenile arthritis. Here immunoSEQ multiplex PCR was the method, and the copy in TCRdb shows in-frame clones only, minus some. This sample yields some 30,000 clones, of which 80% to 95% are seen a single time; approximately 2.9% belongs to the top ten. The sample comprised CD4+ T cells from blood. The receptors stem from a human donor with juvenile idiopathic arthritis.

This clone has a single count. The gene calls are TRBV6-5 and TRBJ2-3, with 7 bases matching TRBD1. The ends lost 6 bases at V and 0 bases at J; junction bases unmatched: 6. This CDR3 spans 15 amino acids. Germline V lookup: CDR1 MNHEY, CDR2 SVGAGI. CDR3 loop: CASSLTGSSTDTQYF. The DNA of the CDR3 is TGTGCCAGCAGCCTGACAGGGTCGAGCACAGATACGCAGTATTTT.

In DNA, the CDR3 is TGTGCCAGCGTGAGGCTAGCGGGAGCAGAGACCCAGTACTTC. It codes for CASVRLAGAETQYF. The chain carries TRBV28 and TRBJ2-5; the match to TRBD2 covers 10 bases. The germline V gene encodes CDR1 MDHEN and CDR2 SYDVKM. V gave up 8 bases and J gave up 4 bases; unmatched junction bases: 7. The CDR3 totals 14 residues.

The chain combines TRBV7-2 with TRBJ2-3; 8 bases fit TRBD2. Germline loops: CDR1 SGHTA, CDR2 FQGNSA. J was trimmed by 4 bases and V by 5 bases; bases with no gene match: 11. The CDR3 has 16 amino acids. The CDR3 region has the DNA TGTGCCAGCAGCCCGACGGGAGGGGTTGGTGCAGATACGCAGTATTTT. Amino acids: CASSPTGGVGADTQYF.

V gene TRBV14 combines with J gene TRBJ2-7, with 8 bases identical to TRBD1. V lost 4 bases, J lost 2 bases, and 7 bases stayed unmatched. The CDR3 is made up of 15 amino acids. Per germline, CDR1 SGHDN and CDR2 FVKESK. CDR3 residues: CASSPQTGAPYEQYF. The CDR3 DNA reads TGTGCCAGCAGCCCACAGACAGGGGCGCCCTACGAGCAGTACTTC. Using reference TRBV14 and TRBJ2-7 for the parts outside the CDR3, the full variable domain is EAGVTQFPSHSVIEKGQTVTLRCDPISGHDNLYWYRRVMGKEIKFLLHFVKESKQDESGMPNNRFLAERTGGTYSTLKVQPAELEDSGVYFCASSPQTGAPYEQYFGPGTRLTVT.

This clone was picked up one time. The chain has TRBV7-6 and TRBJ2-5, with D perhaps TRBD2 (6 bases). Trimming stripped 2 bases from V and 4 bases from J, with 11 bases between. Germline V gene sequence: CDR1 SGHVS, CDR2 FNYEAQ. The CDR3 is made up of 14 amino acids. CDR3 sequence (DNA): TGTGCCAGCAGCTTAATGGAGGGCGTAGAGACCCAGTACTTC. This sequence encodes CASSLMEGVETQYF.

The chain carries TRBV6-1 and TRBJ1-5; possibly TRBD1 for D (5 bases). Germline CDR1 reads MNHNS; CDR2 reads SASEGT. The CDR3 is 15 amino acids. V was cut by 4 bases and J by 5 bases, with 15 bases left in between. The CDR3 region has the DNA TGTGCCAGCAGTGTTATTCGGGGGGTCCATCAGCCCCAGCATTTT. This codes for CASSVIRGVHQPQHF.

The chain employs TRBV19 and TRBJ2-2; D gene ambiguous. The V and J ends lost 3 bases and 4 bases respectively, with 9 bases between them. The CDR3 is 14 amino acids. Germline loops: CDR1 LNHDA, CDR2 SQIVND (reference sequence). The CDR3: CASSIVWSTGELFF. In DNA, the CDR3 is TGTGCCAGTAGTATCGTGTGGAGCACCGGGGAGCTGTTTTTT.

V and J are TRBV27 and TRBJ1-5; a weak D match, TRBD1 (6 bases). The germline CDR1 and CDR2 sequences are MNHEY and SMNVEV (reference sequence). The CDR3 extends over 16 amino acids. V lost 4 bases and J lost 5, with 18 bases in between. CDR3 sequence: CASSSFSTGDHQPQHF. CDR3 nucleotides: TGTGCCAGCAGTTCATTCTCGACAGGTGATCATCAGCCCCAGCATTTT.

This CDR3 reads CANPDRAVPGANVLTF. CDR3 in DNA: TGTGCCAACCCGGACAGGGCGGTACCTGGGGCCAACGTCCTGACTTTC. The genes are TRBV5-3 and TRBJ2-6; 8 bases are a match to TRBD1. TRBV5-3 is an ORF, with its function uncertain. This CDR3 contains 16 residues. The junction had 10 bases not matched to a gene; V was cut back by 9 bases and J by 2 bases.

As for this clone: The junction departs from germline at one end; a sequencing error may be responsible. The same CDR3 can be traced to other DNA sequences in this sample. The chain carries TRBV5-1 and TRBJ2-7; tentatively, D is TRBD1 (8 bases). The CDR3 extends over 14 amino acids. The V gene's germline CDR1 is SGHRS and CDR2 YFSETQ. The CDR3 bases are TGCGCCAGCAGCTCGACAGGGGAGGGCTACGAGCAATACTTC. This codes for CASSSTGEGYEQYF. The whole variable domain, filled in from reference TRBV5-1 and TRBJ2-7, reads KAGVTQTPRYLIKTRGQQVTLSCSPISGHRSVSWYQQTPGQGLQFLFEYFSETQRNKGNFPGRFSGRQFSNSRSEMNVSTLELGDSALYLCASSSTGEGYEQYFGPGTRLTVT.